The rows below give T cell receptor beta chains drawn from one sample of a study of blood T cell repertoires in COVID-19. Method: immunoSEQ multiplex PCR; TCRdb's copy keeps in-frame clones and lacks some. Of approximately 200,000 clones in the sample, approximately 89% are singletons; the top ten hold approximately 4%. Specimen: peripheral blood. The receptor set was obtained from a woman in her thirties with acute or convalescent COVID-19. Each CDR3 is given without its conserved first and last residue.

CDR3: ASSIRGTGPQH
J: TRBJ1-5
V: TRBV19

CDR3: ASMYDRAEAF
J: TRBJ1-1
V: TRBV6-5

CDR3: ASSQDPLRAGELF
J: TRBJ2-2
V: TRBV3-1/TRBV3-2

CDR3: ASDKTSGEETQY
J: TRBJ2-5
V: TRBV2

CDR3: ASSLTGYGNYNEQF
J: TRBJ2-1
V: TRBV19

CDR3: ASSLSRYEQY
J: TRBJ2-7
V: TRBV7-9

CDR3: ASSQEKGRYYGYT
J: TRBJ1-2
V: TRBV4-2

CDR3: ASSYRPGTSGWSDEHGWY
J: TRBJ2-7
V: TRBV9

CDR3: ASSPTGGFLV
J: TRBJ2-1
V: TRBV7-2

CDR3: ASSHRRTSGGGVNEQF
J: TRBJ2-1
V: TRBV4-1

CDR3: ASSEEWSNQPQH
J: TRBJ1-5
V: TRBV25-1

CDR3: AISESGTGTGLY
J: TRBJ1-3
V: TRBV10-3

CDR3: AWCTQGLDEQF
J: TRBJ2-1
V: TRBV30

CDR3: ASTMTGSHDTQY
J: TRBJ2-3
V: TRBV11-2

CDR3: AARDSQGYEQY
J: TRBJ2-7
V: TRBV28

CDR3: ASSPEGQGAQGR
J: TRBJ2-7
V: TRBV28

CDR3: SVRGGNTQY
J: TRBJ2-3
V: TRBV29-1

CDR3: ASSHDRVLPLSGANVLT
J: TRBJ2-6
V: TRBV4-1

CDR3: ASSGGGAGGANVLT
J: TRBJ2-6
V: TRBV2

CDR3: ASSPSRSFTGELF
J: TRBJ2-2
V: TRBV11-3

CDR3: SAGGQGGETQY
J: TRBJ2-5
V: TRBV29-1

CDR3: ASSPPGTRRNTGELF
J: TRBJ2-2
V: TRBV28

CDR3: ASSSRGGAPSSGANVLT
J: TRBJ2-6
V: TRBV11-2

CDR3: AWSVRGGQY
J: TRBJ2-3
V: TRBV30

CDR3: ASRPGGSSYNEQF
J: TRBJ2-1
V: TRBV28

CDR3: ASSYGMGRNYGYT
J: TRBJ1-2
V: TRBV28

CDR3: ASSQDNRGAQPQH
J: TRBJ1-5
V: TRBV4-2

CDR3: ATSRGADTQY
J: TRBJ2-3
V: TRBV15

CDR3: ASSLLLSGANVLT
J: TRBJ2-6
V: TRBV11-2

CDR3: ASSPLGSRSSYNEQF
J: TRBJ2-1
V: TRBV7-2

CDR3: ASSPGTLAIREQY
J: TRBJ2-7
V: TRBV5-1

CDR3: ASSLGQGSDEQF
J: TRBJ2-1
V: TRBV5-1

CDR3: ASTPSLLGSYNEQF
J: TRBJ2-1
V: TRBV7-9

CDR3: ASSASPGGQF
J: TRBJ2-1
V: TRBV6-6

CDR3: ASRGQWAGELF
J: TRBJ2-2
V: TRBV28